Below are 9 T cell receptor beta chains sequenced from a single sample in a study of PD-1 blockade in classical Hodgkin lymphoma. Only in-frame clones appear in the TCRdb table, and some are missing; sequencing was by immunoSEQ multiplex PCR. The sample holds about 39,000 clones, 88% seen once. Each patient relapsed following autologous stem cell transplantation, and prior brentuximab vedotin exposure differed. Sequencing was performed on peripheral blood mononuclear cells (PBMCs), taken at baseline. These receptors all come from a human donor with classical Hodgkin lymphoma.

The chain couples TRBV5-1 to TRBJ2-5; TRBD1 matches at 7 bases. CDR3 size: 15 residues. Germline assignment: CDR1 SGHRS and CDR2 YFSETQ. With V trimmed by 4 bases and J by 1 base, 7 bases remained unmatched. The CDR3: CASSDHRGIQETQYF. The CDR3, as DNA: TGCGCCAGCAGCGACCACAGGGGAATCCAAGAGACCCAGTACTTC.

CDR3 DNA: TGTGCCAGTAGTACCTTTACGGGAGGGCGGAACACCGGGGAGCTGTTTTTT. Its protein product is CASSTFTGGRNTGELFF. J is TRBJ2-2 and V is TRBV19, with TRBD2 matching 8 bases. The CDR3 is 17 amino acids. Germline loops: CDR1 LNHDA, CDR2 SQIVND (reference sequence). Germline trimming cut 4 bases from V and 1 base from J; bases unmatched to any gene: 8.

The J gene is TRBJ2-1, the V gene TRBV4-2, with D tentatively TRBD1 (5 bases). The germline V and J ends were trimmed by 4 bases and 8 bases, with 9 bases remaining between them. Germline lookup yields CDR1 LGHNA and CDR2 YNFKEQ. The CDR3 has 12 residues. CDR3 residues: CASSPGLDEQFF. The CDR3 nucleotides read TGTGCCAGCAGCCCAGGGTTAGATGAGCAGTTCTTC.

This chain links TRBV5-1 with TRBJ1-4; 10 nucleotides line up with TRBD1. V was clipped by 1 base and J by 7 bases; unmatched bases: 7. Germline V gene data show CDR1 as SGHRS and CDR2 as YFSETQ. This CDR3 comprises 16 residues. CDR3 sequence: CASSLRGQGGSEKLFF. The CDR3 nucleotides are TGCGCCAGCAGCTTGCGAGGACAGGGGGGAAGTGAAAAACTGTTTTTT. The full variable domain, with the rest looked up from reference TRBV5-1 and TRBJ1-4, is KAGVTQTPRYLIKTRGQQVTLSCSPISGHRSVSWYQQTPGQGLQFLFEYFSETQRNKGNFPGRFSGRQFSNSRSEMNVSTLELGDSALYLCASSLRGQGGSEKLFFGSGTQLSVL.

The chain couples TRBV11-2 to TRBJ2-5, with TRBD2 matching over 14 bases. V was clipped by 5 bases and J by 11 bases; unmatched bases: 10. The CDR3 covers 15 residues. Germline assignment: CDR1 SGHAT and CDR2 FQNNGV. The CDR3 nucleotides are TGTGCCAGCAGCCCAACGACTAGCGGGGGGGCTGGGCAGTACTTC. Translation gives CASSPTTSGGAGQYF.

The chain links TRBV27 to TRBJ2-5; D is undetermined. The V gene's germline CDR1 is MNHEY and CDR2 SMNVEV (reference sequence). V was shortened by 6 bases and J by 3 bases, with 17 bases between the two germline ends. The length of the CDR3 is 15 residues. This CDR3 is CASSQYGPLKETQYF. CDR3 nucleotide sequence: TGTGCCAGCAGCCAGTACGGTCCACTAAAAGAGACCCAGTACTTC.

The gene calls are TRBV7-8 and TRBJ2-3; D may be TRBD1 (6 bases). The V end was cut by 7 bases, the J end by 0 bases, with 17 bases between. CDR3 length: 16 amino acids. The germline V gene encodes CDR1 SGHVS and CDR2 FQNEAQ. Here the CDR3 DNA reads TGTGCCAGCAACCTACTACAGGGTACAAGCACAGATACGCAGTATTTT. This gives the protein CASNLLQGTSTDTQYF.

The chain recombines TRBV19 with TRBJ1-2, with TRBD1 matching over 7 bases. V lost 6 bases, J lost 3 bases, and 7 bases stayed unmatched. This CDR3 is built from 14 residues. CDR1 LNHDA and CDR2 SQIVND come from the germline V gene (reference sequence). CDR3 sequence (DNA): TGTGCCAGTAGCGGACAGGAAAACCACTATGGCTACACCTTC. Amino acids: CASSGQENHYGYTF.

This chain joins TRBV5-1 and TRBJ2-3; D possibly corresponds to TRBD2 (5 bases). The CDR3 covers 14 residues. The germline V gene has CDR1 SGHRS and CDR2 YFSETQ. V lost 3 bases and J 5 bases, leaving 13 bases between the germline ends. The CDR3 DNA follows: TGCGCCAGCAGCTCCTCCGCGCGGGTAGATACGCAGTATTTT. It specifies CASSSSARVDTQYF.